These 14 T cell receptor beta chains share one sample of origin, sequenced in a study of blood T cell repertoires in COVID-19. TCRdb's table, derived via immunoSEQ multiplex PCR, lists solely in-frame clones and lacks some. This table holds approximately 170,000 clones, 70% to 90% found once. The specimen was peripheral blood. Source of these receptors: a woman aged 65 to 85 with acute or convalescent COVID-19.

The chain uses TRBV28 and TRBJ1-1; possible D gene TRBD1, 5 bases. This CDR3 contains 12 residues. The V and J ends lost 2 bases and 11 bases respectively, with 12 bases between them. Germline V gives CDR1 MDHEN, CDR2 SYDVKM. The chain's CDR3 is CASSLPPGSAFF. CDR3 DNA: TGTGCCAGCAGTTTACCCCCAGGGTCGGCTTTCTTT.

This clone has a single count. V and J are TRBV6-2 or TRBV6-3 and TRBJ1-2; D is undetermined. Deletions cut 6 bases from V and 0 bases from J, with 11 bases between. The CDR3 runs 14 residues. In germline, CDR1 is MNHEY, CDR2 SVGEGT. The CDR3 DNA is TGTGCCAGCAGCGCTCCCTATACTAACTATGGCTACACCTTC. Amino acids: CASSAPYTNYGYTF.

This clone was seen once. V usage is TRBV9 and J usage is TRBJ2-5; D unresolved. V lost 2 bases to trimming and J lost 0 bases, with 8 bases between them. The V gene's germline CDR1 is SGDLS and CDR2 YYNGEE. The CDR3 is 14 amino acids. CDR3: CASSVSTDQETQYF. DNA of the CDR3: TGTGCCAGCAGCGTCTCCACGGACCAAGAGACCCAGTACTTC.

The chain couples TRBV29-1 to TRBJ2-5, with 8 bases that match TRBD1. This CDR3 contains 15 residues. J lost 2 bases, V lost 1 base, and 6 bases had no gene match. In germline, CDR1 is SQVTM, CDR2 ANQGSEA. Written as DNA, the CDR3 is TGCAGCGTTGAAGGAACAGGGGGAGATCAAGAGACCCAGTACTTC. Protein sequence: CSVEGTGGDQETQYF.

The chain uses TRBV5-5 and TRBJ1-5; D is unclear. V was trimmed by 5 bases and J by 3 bases, leaving 9 bases between them. There are 13 residues in the CDR3. Germline loops: CDR1 SGHKS, CDR2 YYEKEE (reference sequence). The CDR3 region has the DNA TGTGCCAGCAGTGGACTATACAATCAGCCCCAGCATTTT. This sequence encodes CASSGLYNQPQHF.

This chain uses TRBV28 with TRBJ2-7; 16 bases match TRBD2. Per germline, CDR1 MDHEN and CDR2 SYDVKM. Unmatched junction bases numbered 8, after V lost 3 bases and J lost 3 bases. This CDR3 comprises 18 residues. This chain's CDR3 is CASSFFGTSGRAYYEQYF. The CDR3 nucleotides read TGTGCCAGCAGTTTTTTCGGGACTAGCGGGAGGGCCTACTACGAGCAGTACTTC. Complete variable domain (other parts from reference TRBV28 and TRBJ2-7): DVKVTQSSRYLVKRTGEKVFLECVQDMDHENMFWYRQDPGLGLRLIYFSYDVKMKEKGDIPEGYSVSREKKERFSLILESASTNQTSMYLCASSFFGTSGRAYYEQYFGPGTRLTVT.

The rearrangement joins TRBV24-1 to TRBJ1-5; TRBD1 might be the D (6 bases). The V end lost 4 bases, the J end lost 4 bases, and 13 bases lay between the germline ends. This CDR3 has 15 amino acids. The V gene's germline CDR1 is KGHDR and CDR2 SFDVKD. The CDR3 nucleotides read TGTGCCACCAGTGACAGTAACAGGGCTAATCAGCCCCAGCATTTT. Translated: CATSDSNRANQPQHF.

This sequence joins TRBV19 and TRBJ1-3; a weak D match, TRBD1 (5 bases). This CDR3 region has 14 residues. Germline assignment: CDR1 LNHDA and CDR2 SQIVND (reference sequence). V lost 10 bases to trimming and J lost 0 bases, with 13 bases between them. This CDR3 reads CATSRTGSGNTIYF. CDR3 DNA sequence: TGTGCCACCTCGAGAACAGGCTCTGGAAACACCATATATTTT.

The rearrangement links TRBV5-1 to TRBJ1-4; the D is unclear. The CDR3 totals 15 residues. V was cut by 1 base and J by 5 bases, with 12 bases left in between. Germline V gives CDR1 SGHRS, CDR2 YFSETQ. CDR3 DNA sequence: TGCGCCAGCAGCTTGTTGGGCAGGCCAAATGAAAAACTGTTTTTT. It specifies CASSLLGRPNEKLFF.

The chain carries TRBV4-3 and TRBJ2-1; D ambiguous. Germline lookup yields CDR1 LGHNA and CDR2 YSLEER. The CDR3 is 15 residues long. Trimming removed 5 bases at V and 0 bases at J, with 11 bases between. CDR3 sequence: CASSTDAGSYNEQFF. In nucleotides, the CDR3 is TGCGCCAGCAGCACAGACGCAGGCTCCTACAATGAGCAGTTCTTC.

The V and J genes are TRBV9 and TRBJ1-5; weak D call: TRBD1 (5 bases). CDR1 and CDR2 (germline): SGDLS, YYNGEE. V gave up 3 bases and J gave up 5 bases, with 15 bases separating them. The CDR3 totals 15 residues. The CDR3 region has the DNA TGTGCCAGCAGCGCTGGGACTTTACAGGATCAGCCCCAGCATTTT. It encodes CASSAGTLQDQPQHF.

The CDR3 DNA is TGTGCCAGTAGTATACGTATCGGGGAGGGGGACTATGGCTACACCTTC. Protein product: CASSIRIGEGDYGYTF. V gene TRBV19 combines with J gene TRBJ1-2, with D possibly TRBD1 on 6 matching bases. CDR1 is LNHDA and CDR2 is SQIVND in the germline V gene (reference sequence). The CDR3 is 16 residues long. Trimming shortened V by 2 bases and J by 3 bases, and 16 bases separated the two germline ends.

The chain links TRBV15 to TRBJ1-6, with 7 bases fitting TRBD1. This CDR3 contains 15 residues. The J segment lost 5 bases and the V segment lost 4 bases, leaving 5 bases of the junction unmatched. Germline CDR1 and CDR2: LNHNV and YYDKDF (reference sequence). The CDR3 spells CATSKRDRHNSPLHF. The CDR3 nucleotides read TGTGCCACCAGCAAAAGGGACAGACATAATTCACCCCTCCACTTT.

The J gene is TRBJ1-2, the V gene TRBV19; D unclear. Per the germline V gene, CDR1 is LNHDA and CDR2 is SQIVND (reference sequence). There are 13 residues in the CDR3. The V end lost 7 bases, the J end lost 8 bases, and 17 bases lay between the germline ends. CDR3 loop: CASMGRERSGYTF. In DNA form, the CDR3 reads TGTGCCAGTATGGGAAGGGAGAGAAGCGGCTACACCTTC.